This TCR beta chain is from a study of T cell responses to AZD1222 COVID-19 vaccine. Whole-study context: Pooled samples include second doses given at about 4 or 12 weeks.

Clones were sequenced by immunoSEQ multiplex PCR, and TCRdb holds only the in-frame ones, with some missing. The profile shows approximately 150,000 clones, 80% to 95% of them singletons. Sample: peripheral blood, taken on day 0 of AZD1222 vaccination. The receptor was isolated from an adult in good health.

The CDR3 bases are TGTGCCAGCAGTTTCCGAAGCTCCTACGAGCAGTACTTC. Translation: CASSFRSSYEQYF. V is TRBV28 and J is TRBJ2-7; D is undetermined. The CDR3 has 13 amino acids. Germline assignment: CDR1 MDHEN and CDR2 SYDVKM. V was shortened by 3 bases and J by 0 bases, with 6 bases between the two germline ends. The whole variable domain, filled in from reference TRBV28 and TRBJ2-7, reads DVKVTQSSRYLVKRTGEKVFLECVQDMDHENMFWYRQDPGLGLRLIYFSYDVKMKEKGDIPEGYSVSREKKERFSLILESASTNQTSMYLCASSFRSSYEQYFGPGTRLTVT.